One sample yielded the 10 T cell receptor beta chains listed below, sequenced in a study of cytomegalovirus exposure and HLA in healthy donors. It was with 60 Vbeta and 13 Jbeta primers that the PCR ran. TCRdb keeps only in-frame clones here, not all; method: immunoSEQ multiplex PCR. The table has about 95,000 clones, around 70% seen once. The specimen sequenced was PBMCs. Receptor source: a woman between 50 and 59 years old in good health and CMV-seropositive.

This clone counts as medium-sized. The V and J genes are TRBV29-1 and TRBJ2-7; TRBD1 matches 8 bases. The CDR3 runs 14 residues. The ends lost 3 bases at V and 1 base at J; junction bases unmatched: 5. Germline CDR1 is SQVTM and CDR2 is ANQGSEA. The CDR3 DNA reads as TGCAGCGTTGATGGGACAGGTAAGTCCTACGAGCAGTACTTC. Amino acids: CSVDGTGKSYEQYF.

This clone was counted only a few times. The CDR3 sequence: CASSVAGAGNTIYF. The DNA for the CDR3 is TGTGCCAGCAGCGTAGCAGGGGCTGGAAACACCATATATTTT. This rearrangement joins TRBV9 to TRBJ1-3; TRBD1 is a possible D gene (6 bases). The V and J ends lost 0 bases and 2 bases respectively, with 6 bases between them. The CDR3 totals 14 residues. Germline CDR1 and CDR2: SGDLS and YYNGEE.

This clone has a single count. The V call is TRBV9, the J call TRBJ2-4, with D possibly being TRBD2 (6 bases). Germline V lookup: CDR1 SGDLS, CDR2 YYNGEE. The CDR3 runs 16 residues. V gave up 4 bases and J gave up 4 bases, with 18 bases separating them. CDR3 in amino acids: CASSNGGALGKNIQYF. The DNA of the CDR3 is TGTGCCAGCAGCAACGGGGGAGCCCTCGGGAAAAACATTCAGTACTTC. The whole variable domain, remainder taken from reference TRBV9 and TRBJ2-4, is DSGVTQTPKHLITATGQRVTLRCSPRSGDLSVYWYQQSLDQGLQFLIQYYNGEERAKGNILERFSAQQFPDLHSELNLSSLELGDSALYFCASSNGGALGKNIQYFGAGTRLSVL.

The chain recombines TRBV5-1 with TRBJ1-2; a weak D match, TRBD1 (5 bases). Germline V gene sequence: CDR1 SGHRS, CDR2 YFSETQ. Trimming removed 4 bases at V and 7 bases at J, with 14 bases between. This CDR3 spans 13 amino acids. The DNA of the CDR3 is TGCGCCAGCAGCCCGAGCGGGGGTGGTGGCTACACCTTC. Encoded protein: CASSPSGGGGYTF.

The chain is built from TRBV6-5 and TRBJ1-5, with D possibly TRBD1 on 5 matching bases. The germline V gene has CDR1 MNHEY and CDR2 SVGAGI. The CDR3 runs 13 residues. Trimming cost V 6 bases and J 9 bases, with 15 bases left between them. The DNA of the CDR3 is TGTGCCAGCAGGGAAACAGGTTCGTTGCCCCAGCATTTT. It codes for CASRETGSLPQHF.

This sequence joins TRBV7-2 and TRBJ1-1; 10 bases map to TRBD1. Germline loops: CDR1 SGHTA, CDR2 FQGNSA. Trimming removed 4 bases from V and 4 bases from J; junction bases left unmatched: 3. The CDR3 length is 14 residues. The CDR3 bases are TGTGCCAGCAGCTGGTGGACAGGGGGCACTGAAGCTTTCTTT. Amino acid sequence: CASSWWTGGTEAFF.

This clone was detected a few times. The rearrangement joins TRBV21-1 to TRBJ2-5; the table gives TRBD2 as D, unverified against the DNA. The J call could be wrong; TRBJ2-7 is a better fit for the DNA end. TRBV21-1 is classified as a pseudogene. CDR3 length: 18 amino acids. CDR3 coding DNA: TGTGCCAGCAGCAAAGAAGCGGGGGGCGGGAGGTTCGCCTACGAGCAGTACTTC. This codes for CASSKEAGGGRFAYEQYF.

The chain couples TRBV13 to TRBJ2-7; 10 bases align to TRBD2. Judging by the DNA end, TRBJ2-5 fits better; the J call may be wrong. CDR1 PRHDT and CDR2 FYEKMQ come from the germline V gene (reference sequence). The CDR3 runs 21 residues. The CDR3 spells CASSLVRAGGPIGSRRETQYF. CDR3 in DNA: TGTGCCAGCAGCTTAGTTCGAGCGGGAGGGCCTATTGGAAGTCGGCGAGAGACCCAGTACTTC.

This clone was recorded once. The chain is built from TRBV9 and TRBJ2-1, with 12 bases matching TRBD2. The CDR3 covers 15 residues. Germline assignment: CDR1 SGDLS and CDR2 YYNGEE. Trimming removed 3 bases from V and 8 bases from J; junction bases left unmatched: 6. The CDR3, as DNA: TGTGCCAGCAGCGCCCCGACTAGCGGGAGAGATGAGCAGTTCTTC. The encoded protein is CASSAPTSGRDEQFF.

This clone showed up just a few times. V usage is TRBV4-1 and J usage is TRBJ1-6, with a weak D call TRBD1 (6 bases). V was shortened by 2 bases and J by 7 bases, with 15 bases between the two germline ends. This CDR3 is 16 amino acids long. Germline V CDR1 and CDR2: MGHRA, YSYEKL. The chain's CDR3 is CASSQLTGWSNSPLHF. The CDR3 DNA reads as TGCGCCAGCAGCCAACTGACAGGATGGTCAAATTCACCCCTCCACTTT.